Listed here is a single TCR beta chain. Its antigen is not known. This specimen belongs to a study of PD-1 blockade in classical Hodgkin lymphoma. Findings of the study overall: With CD4+ cells, TCR diversity rose significantly by C4D1, but not with CD8+ cells.

The CDR3 runs to 15 residues. V lost 3 bases and J lost 3; bases outside the gene matches: 4. Germline-derived CDR1 and CDR2 are MDHEN and SYDVKM. The time point was: cycle 4 day 1 (C4D1), after more than five weeks of nivolumab. Brentuximab vedotin exposure varied, and every patient relapsed after autologous stem cell transplantation. Assay used: immunoSEQ multiplex PCR; TCRdb lists only in-frame clones, some missing. Here the sample spans 25,000 to 40,000 clones, roughly four fifths being singletons. The sequence derives from a human donor with classical Hodgkin lymphoma. The chain links TRBV28 to TRBJ2-5; 10 bases agree with TRBD2. The sample consisted of peripheral blood mononuclear cells (PBMCs), taken before the fourth cycle of nivolumab. The CDR3 spells CASSFALAGEETQYF. Here the CDR3 DNA reads TGTGCCAGCAGTTTCGCCCTAGCGGGAGAAGAGACCCAGTACTTC.